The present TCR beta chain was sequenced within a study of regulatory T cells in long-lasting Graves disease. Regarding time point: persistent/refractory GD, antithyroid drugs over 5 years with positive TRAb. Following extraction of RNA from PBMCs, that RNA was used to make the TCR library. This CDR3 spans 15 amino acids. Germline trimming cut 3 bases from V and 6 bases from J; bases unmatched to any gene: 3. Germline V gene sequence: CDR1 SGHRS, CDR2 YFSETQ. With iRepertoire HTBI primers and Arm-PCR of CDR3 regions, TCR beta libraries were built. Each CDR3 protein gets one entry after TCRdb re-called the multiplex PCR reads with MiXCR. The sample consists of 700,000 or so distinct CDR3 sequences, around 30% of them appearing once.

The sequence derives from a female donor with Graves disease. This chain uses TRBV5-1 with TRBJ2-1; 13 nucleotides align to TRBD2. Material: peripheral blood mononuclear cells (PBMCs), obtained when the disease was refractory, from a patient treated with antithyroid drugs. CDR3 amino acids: CASSWGLAGPNEQFF. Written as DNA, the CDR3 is TGCGCCAGCAGCTGGGGACTAGCGGGACCCAATGAGCAGTTCTTC.